The 9 T cell receptor beta chains in this list originate from one sample, sequenced in a study of response to subunit inactivated influenza vaccine. TCRdb fed the RT-PCR reads into MiXCR, producing one record per CDR3 protein. The top ten hold approximately 3% of the sample, which has around 530,000 distinct CDR3 sequences, about 17% seen once. This specimen was CD4+ T cells sorted from PBMCs, taken less than 25 months after vaccination. The receptors were sampled from a man in his fifties or sixties who received an inactivated influenza vaccine.

In this sample, this clonotype turned up many times. The V call is TRBV29-1, the J call TRBJ1-2; D gene unclear. CDR1 SQVTM and CDR2 ANQGSEA come from the germline V gene. This CDR3 spans 10 amino acids. The V end lost 3 bases, the J end lost 6 bases, and 5 bases lay between the germline ends. DNA for the CDR3: TGCAGCGTTGATGAGGATGGCTACACCTTC. Its translation is CSVDEDGYTF.

This clonotype was recorded a few times. J is TRBJ1-5 and V is TRBV20-1; 8 nucleotides match TRBD1. Germline CDR1 and CDR2: DFQATT and SNEGSKA (reference sequence). V lost 5 bases to trimming and J lost 1 base; unmatched junction nucleotides: 4. This CDR3 has 14 residues. CDR3 nucleotides: TGCAGTGCTCAACAGGGGGGGAGCAATCAGCCCCAGCATTTT. This encodes CSAQQGGSNQPQHF.

This clonotype was detected a few times. This chain joins TRBV7-2 and TRBJ1-6, with TRBD1 as a possible D gene (5 bases). The CDR3 consists of 16 residues. In germline, CDR1 is SGHTA, CDR2 FQGNSA. The V end lost 2 bases, the J end lost 5 bases, and 13 bases lay between the germline ends. The CDR3: CASSLRGGFDNSPLHF. As DNA, the CDR3 is TGTGCCAGCAGCTTACGGGGGGGGTTTGATAATTCACCCCTCCACTTT.

The V and J genes are TRBV11-2 and TRBJ2-7; TRBD2 might be the D (6 bases). Between the trimmed V and J ends, which lost 0 bases and 3 bases, there was a span of 12 bases. The CDR3 loop spans 15 amino acids. Germline V gene lookup returns CDR1 SGHAT and CDR2 FQNNGV. CDR3 sequence: CASSLERGWGYEQYF. In DNA form, the CDR3 reads TGTGCCAGCAGCTTAGAGCGGGGCTGGGGCTACGAGCAGTACTTC.

This clonotype was detected a few times. V usage is TRBV4-1 and J usage is TRBJ2-3; 13 bases line up with TRBD2. CDR1 and CDR2 from the germline V gene are MGHRA and YSYEKL. The CDR3 extends over 19 amino acids. The V gene end was trimmed by 2 bases and the J gene end by 4 bases; junction bases not matched to a gene: 12. CDR3 coding DNA: TGCGCCAGCAGCCAATTCCCCTCCAGACTAGCGGGGGGCTCAGATACGCAGTATTTT. The encoded protein is CASSQFPSRLAGGSDTQYF.

This chain connects TRBV15 to TRBJ2-7, with D maybe TRBD2 (7 bases). Germline loops: CDR1 LNHNV, CDR2 YYDKDF (reference sequence). The CDR3 has 16 residues. The V and J ends lost 0 bases and 3 bases respectively, with 15 bases between them. The DNA for the CDR3 is TGTGCCACCAGCAGAGATCAGGGGACTACCCTCTACGAGCAGTACTTC. Protein: CATSRDQGTTLYEQYF.

This clonotype turned up a few times. The chain recombines TRBV4-3 with TRBJ2-1; 8 positions match TRBD2. The V segment lost 1 base and the J segment 6 bases; nucleotides outside the gene matches: 5. The germline CDR1 and CDR2 sequences are LGHNA and YSLEER. This CDR3 has 15 residues. DNA of the CDR3: TGCGCCAGCAGCCAAGCCGGGGGACTAGTCAATGAGCAGTTCTTC. Amino acids: CASSQAGGLVNEQFF.

In this sample, this clonotype turned up many times. The chain employs TRBV2 and TRBJ2-1; tentatively, D is TRBD1 or TRBD2 (7 bases each). Trimming cost V 6 bases and J 2 bases, with 14 bases left between them. The germline gives CDR1 SNHLY, CDR2 FYNNEI. The CDR3 runs 15 residues. The CDR3: CASSAGGGAYNEQFF. In DNA, the CDR3 is TGTGCCAGCAGCGCAGGGGGGGGCGCCTACAATGAGCAGTTCTTC.

This chain's CDR3 is CASSYGVEGGTQYF. The DNA for the CDR3 is TGTGCCAGCAGTTACGGGGTAGAGGGAGGGACCCAGTACTTC. This chain joins TRBV6-5 and TRBJ2-5; D perhaps matches TRBD2 (6 bases). V was cut by 2 bases and J by 7 bases, with 14 bases left in between. CDR1 is MNHEY and CDR2 is SVGAGI in the germline V gene. The CDR3 is 14 residues long.